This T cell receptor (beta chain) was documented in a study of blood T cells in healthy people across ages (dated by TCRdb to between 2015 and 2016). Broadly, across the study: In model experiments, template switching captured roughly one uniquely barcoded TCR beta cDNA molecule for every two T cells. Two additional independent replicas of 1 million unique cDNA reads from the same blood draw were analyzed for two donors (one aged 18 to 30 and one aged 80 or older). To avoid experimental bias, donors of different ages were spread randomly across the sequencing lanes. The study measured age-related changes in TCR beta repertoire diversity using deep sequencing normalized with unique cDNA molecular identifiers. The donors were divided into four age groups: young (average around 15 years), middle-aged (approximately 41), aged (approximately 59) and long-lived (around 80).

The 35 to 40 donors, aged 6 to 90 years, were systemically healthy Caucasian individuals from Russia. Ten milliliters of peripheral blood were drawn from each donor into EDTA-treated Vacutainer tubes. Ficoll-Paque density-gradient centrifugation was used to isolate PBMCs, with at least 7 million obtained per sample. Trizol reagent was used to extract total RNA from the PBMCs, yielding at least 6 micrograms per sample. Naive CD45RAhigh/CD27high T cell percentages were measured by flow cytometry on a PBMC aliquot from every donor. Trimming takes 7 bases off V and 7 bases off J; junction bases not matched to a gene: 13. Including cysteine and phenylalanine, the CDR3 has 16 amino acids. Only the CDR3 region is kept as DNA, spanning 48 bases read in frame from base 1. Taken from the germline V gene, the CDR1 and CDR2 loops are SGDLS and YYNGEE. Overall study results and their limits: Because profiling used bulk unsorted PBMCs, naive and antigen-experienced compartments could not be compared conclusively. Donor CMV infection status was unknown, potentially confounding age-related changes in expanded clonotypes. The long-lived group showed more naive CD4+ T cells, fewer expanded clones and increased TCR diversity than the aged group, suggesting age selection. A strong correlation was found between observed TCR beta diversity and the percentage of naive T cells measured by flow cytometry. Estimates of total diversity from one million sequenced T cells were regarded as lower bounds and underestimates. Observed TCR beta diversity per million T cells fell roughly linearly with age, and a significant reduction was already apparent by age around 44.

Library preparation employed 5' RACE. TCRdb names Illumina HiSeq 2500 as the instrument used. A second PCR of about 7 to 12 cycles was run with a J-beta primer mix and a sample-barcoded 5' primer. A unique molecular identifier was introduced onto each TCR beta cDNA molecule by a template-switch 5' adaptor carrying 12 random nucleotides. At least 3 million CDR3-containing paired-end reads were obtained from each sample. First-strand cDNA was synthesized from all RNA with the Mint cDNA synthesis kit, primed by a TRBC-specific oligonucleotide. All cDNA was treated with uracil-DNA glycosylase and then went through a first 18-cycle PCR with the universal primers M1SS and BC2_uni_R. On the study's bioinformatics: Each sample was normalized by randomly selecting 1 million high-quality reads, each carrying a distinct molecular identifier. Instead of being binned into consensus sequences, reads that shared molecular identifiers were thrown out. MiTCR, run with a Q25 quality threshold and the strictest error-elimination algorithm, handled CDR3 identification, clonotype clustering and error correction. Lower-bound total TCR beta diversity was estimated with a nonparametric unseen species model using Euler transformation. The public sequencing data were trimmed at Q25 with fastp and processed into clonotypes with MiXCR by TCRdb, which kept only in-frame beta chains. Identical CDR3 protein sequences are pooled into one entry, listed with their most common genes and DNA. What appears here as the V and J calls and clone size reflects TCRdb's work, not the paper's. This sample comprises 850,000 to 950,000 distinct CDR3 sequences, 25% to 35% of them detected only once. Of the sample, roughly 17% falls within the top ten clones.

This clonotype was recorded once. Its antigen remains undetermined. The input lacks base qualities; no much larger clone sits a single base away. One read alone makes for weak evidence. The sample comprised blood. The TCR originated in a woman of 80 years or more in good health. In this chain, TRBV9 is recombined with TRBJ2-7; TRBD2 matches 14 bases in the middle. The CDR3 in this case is CASGGLAGAEVREQYF. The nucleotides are TGTGCCAGCGGGGGACTAGCGGGAGCGGAAGTGCGGGAGCAGTACTTC.